The present entry profiles one T cell receptor (beta chain) with its context. The specificity of this receptor is unknown. One base away there is no much larger clone; base qualities are not given. The source of the sample is a study of robustness of blood B and T cell sequencing (dated by TCRdb to between 2018 and 2020). In the study overall: The goal of the study was to figure out the amount of peripheral blood required to reliably characterize the TCRbeta and IgG repertoires of an individual. Each of the 10 or so independently drawn blood samples had its TCRbeta and IgG repertoires measured. For technical replicates, two replicate TCRbeta cDNA libraries were prepared from one shared RNA pool that came from a single 10 ml draw. Paper-wide results and their limitations: The 1,000 most abundant TCRbeta clonotypes from the pooled draws were detected in every single 10 ml sample. When technical replicate libraries were compared, 85% to 95% of the top 10,000 TCRbeta clonotypes in one library also turned up in the other. A full plateau was not reached by TCRbeta rarefaction curves, suggesting under-sequencing or many low-abundance clonotypes. Pooling tubes did not increase the overlap of rare TCRbeta clonotypes, which implies that much larger blood volumes would be needed to capture rare TCRbeta clonotypes. Evidence of cross-contamination, likely from batch processing, showed up in one pair of TCRbeta libraries, so the UMI-sequence pairs shared by that pair of libraries were removed. Immediate fractionation was required for EDTA tubes, so the use of EDTA tubes in multi-site collections was limited. When 3 or 4 tubes (about 30-45 ml blood) were combined, saturation was approached in coverage of the top 10,000 TCRbeta clonotypes.

The method was PCR. For sequencing, an Illumina MiSeq was employed. cDNA was made using SMARTScribe reverse transcriptase and a 5' template-switch oligo that added a universal priming site. Each cDNA molecule was tagged by a 12-nucleotide random unique molecular identifier (UMI) carried on the template-switch oligo. Chain-specific reverse primers targeted TCRbeta transcripts during reverse transcription. Leftover template-switch adapters were removed by uracil DNA glycosylase treatment, and cDNA was purified using a Qiagen MinElute kit. For the first PCR, KAPA HiFi HotStart ReadyMix was used for roughly 23 cycles, with amplification split across four 50 ul reactions containing step-out primers. Before further amplification, first-round PCR products were gel-purified. Illumina Nextera adapters were attached in a second PCR of seven to eight cycles, and the libraries were then purified and pooled. For each TCRbeta molecule, the UMI barcode was captured by a 50-nucleotide 5' read. Per the original workflow: Reads were grouped by UMI into consensus reads using the MIGEC toolkit. Forward and reverse consensus reads were merged with PEAR to produce final reads. Identical UMI-sequence pairs found in more than one library were treated as cross-sample contamination and removed by a custom decontamination script. MIGMAP, a wrapper around IgBLAST, was used to carry out V(D)J assignment and CDR3 extraction. A TCR clonotype was defined by an identical V gene, J gene and CDR3 amino acid sequence; no sequencing was done for CDR1 and CDR2. Using fastp at Q25 and MiXCR, TCRdb reprocessed the public reads and kept productive beta chains. Duplicate CDR3 protein sequences are folded into a single record with the most common DNA and genes. Clone size and V and J calls follow TCRdb, not the original study. The table for this sample lists thousands of distinct CDR3 sequences; 56% of them were counted only once. The top ten constitute around 27% of the sample.

TCRbeta repertoires were quantified from mRNA rather than genomic DNA, which captures expressed receptors. Leukocytes from the buffy coat were collected into Trizol, and RNA was extracted using the Direct-zol RNA MiniPrep Plus kit with no cell sorting. EDTA blood tubes were spun right away at 4 degrees C to separate plasma, buffy coat and red blood cells. The CDR3 goes from the cysteine to the phenylalanine over 13 residues. Only the CDR3 region is kept as DNA, spanning 39 bases read in frame from base 1. CDR1 is given as DFQATT and CDR2 as SNEGSKA, both from the germline V gene (reference sequence). A distance of 16 bases separates the germline ends of V and J, which lose 6 bases and 6 bases respectively.

Sequenced material: peripheral blood. In this chain, TRBV20-1 is recombined with TRBJ2-3; a weak D assignment points to TRBD2 (6 bases agree). This clonotype was obtained from a human donor in good health. The CDR3 is CSADSGRMDTQYF. The sequenced DNA is TGCAGTGCCGATAGCGGTCGTATGGATACGCAGTATTTT.